The clone carrying this T cell receptor beta chain is judged medium-sized. What it binds is not known. The sample comes from a study of read filtering for tumor transcriptome and immune sequencing. Study context: Fewer than ten patients were R-ISS I, some 15 were R-ISS II, 6 or 7 were R-ISS III. After DNase treatment, RNA was made into whole-transcriptome libraries. Whole-study results and caveats: IR-seq and RNA-seq agreed better without single-read clonotypes.

The germline gives CDR1 MNHNS, CDR2 SASEGT. Trimming took 4 bases from V and 6 from J; bases not matched to a gene: 13. The CDR3 runs to 17 residues. This library used roughly 400 ng RNA and molecular barcoded adaptors spanning alpha/delta and beta/gamma chains. TCRdb re-called the reads with MiXCR, one entry per CDR3 protein. The sample has under 40,000 distinct CDR3 sequences; approximately 14% are singletons. V usage is TRBV6-1 and J usage is TRBJ2-1, with TRBD1 matching over 9 bases. This receptor was taken from a donor aged 40 or over with multiple myeloma. The sequencing sample was made of a population of CD138-negative cells sorted from bone marrow. The CDR3 region has the DNA TGTGCCAGCAGTGGGCTTTACAGGGGGCGCGCGGGCAATGAGCAGTTCTTC. Its protein product is CASSGLYRGRAGNEQFF.